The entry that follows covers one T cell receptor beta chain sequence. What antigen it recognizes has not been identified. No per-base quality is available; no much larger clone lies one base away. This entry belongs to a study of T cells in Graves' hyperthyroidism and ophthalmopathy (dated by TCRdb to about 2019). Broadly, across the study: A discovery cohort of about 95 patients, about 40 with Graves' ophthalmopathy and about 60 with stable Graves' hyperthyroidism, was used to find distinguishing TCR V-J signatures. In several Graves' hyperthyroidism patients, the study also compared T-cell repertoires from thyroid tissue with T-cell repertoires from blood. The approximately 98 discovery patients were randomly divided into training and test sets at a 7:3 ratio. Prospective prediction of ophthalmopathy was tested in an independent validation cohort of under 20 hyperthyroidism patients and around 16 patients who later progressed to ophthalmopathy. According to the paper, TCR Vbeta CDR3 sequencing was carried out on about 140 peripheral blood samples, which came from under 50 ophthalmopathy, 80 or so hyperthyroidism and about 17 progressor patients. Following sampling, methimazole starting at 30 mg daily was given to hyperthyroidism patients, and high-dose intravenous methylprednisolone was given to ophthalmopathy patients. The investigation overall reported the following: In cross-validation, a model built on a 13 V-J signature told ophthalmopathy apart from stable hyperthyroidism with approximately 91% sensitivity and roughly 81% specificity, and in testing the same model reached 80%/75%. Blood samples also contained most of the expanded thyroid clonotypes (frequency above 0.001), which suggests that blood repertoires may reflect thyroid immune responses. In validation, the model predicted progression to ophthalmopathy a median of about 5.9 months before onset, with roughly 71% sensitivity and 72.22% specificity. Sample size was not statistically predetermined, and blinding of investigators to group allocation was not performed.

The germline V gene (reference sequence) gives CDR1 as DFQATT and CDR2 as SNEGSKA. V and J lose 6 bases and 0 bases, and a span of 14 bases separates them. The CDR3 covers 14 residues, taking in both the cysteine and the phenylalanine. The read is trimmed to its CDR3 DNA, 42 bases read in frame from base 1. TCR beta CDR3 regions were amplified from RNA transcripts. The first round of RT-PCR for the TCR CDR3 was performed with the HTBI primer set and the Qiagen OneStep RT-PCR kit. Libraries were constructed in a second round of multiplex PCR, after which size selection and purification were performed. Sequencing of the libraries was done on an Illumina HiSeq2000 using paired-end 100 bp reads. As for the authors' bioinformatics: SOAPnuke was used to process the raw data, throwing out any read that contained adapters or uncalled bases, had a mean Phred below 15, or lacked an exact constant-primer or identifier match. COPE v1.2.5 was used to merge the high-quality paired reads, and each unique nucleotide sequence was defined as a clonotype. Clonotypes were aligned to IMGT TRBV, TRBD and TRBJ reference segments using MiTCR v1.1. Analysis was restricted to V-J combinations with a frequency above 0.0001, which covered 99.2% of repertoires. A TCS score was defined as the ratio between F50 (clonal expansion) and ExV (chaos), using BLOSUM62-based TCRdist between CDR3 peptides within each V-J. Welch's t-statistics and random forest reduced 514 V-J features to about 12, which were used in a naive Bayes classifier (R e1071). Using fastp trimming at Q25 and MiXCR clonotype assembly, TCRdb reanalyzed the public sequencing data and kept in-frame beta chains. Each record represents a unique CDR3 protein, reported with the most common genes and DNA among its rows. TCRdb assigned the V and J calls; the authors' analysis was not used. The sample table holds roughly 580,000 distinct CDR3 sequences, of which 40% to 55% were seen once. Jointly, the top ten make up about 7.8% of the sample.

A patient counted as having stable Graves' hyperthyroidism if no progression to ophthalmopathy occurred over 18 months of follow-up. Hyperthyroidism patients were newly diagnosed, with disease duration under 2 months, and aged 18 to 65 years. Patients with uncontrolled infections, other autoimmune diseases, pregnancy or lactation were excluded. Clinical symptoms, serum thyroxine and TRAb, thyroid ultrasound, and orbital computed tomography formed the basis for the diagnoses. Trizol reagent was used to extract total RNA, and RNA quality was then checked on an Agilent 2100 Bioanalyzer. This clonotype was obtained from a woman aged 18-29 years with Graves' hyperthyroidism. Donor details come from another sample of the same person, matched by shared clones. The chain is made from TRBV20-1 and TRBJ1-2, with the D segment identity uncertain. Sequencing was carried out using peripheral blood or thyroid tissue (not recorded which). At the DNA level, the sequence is TGCAGTGCGCAACCAGGAACTTCTAACTATGGCTACACCTTC. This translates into CSAQPGTSNYGYTF.